The 16 T cell receptor beta chains presented below share a single source sample, sequenced in a study of response to subunit inactivated influenza vaccine. In TCRdb, the RT-PCR reads were re-called with MiXCR into one record per CDR3 protein. Of 530,000 or so distinct CDR3 sequences in the sample, over 9.5% are singletons; the top ten hold around 9.6%. Sequenced here: PBMCs from blood, sampled on the day of vaccination. These receptors were collected from a man aged 45-65 years who received an inactivated influenza vaccine.

This clonotype was picked up many times. The gene calls are TRBV5-1 and TRBJ2-6, with 7 bases aligning to TRBD1. The CDR3 runs 17 residues. The ends lost 2 bases at V and 0 bases at J; junction bases unmatched: 5. Germline lookup yields CDR1 SGHRS and CDR2 YFSETQ. CDR3 protein: CASSLQGPDSGANVLTF. CDR3 bases: TGCGCCAGCAGCTTACAGGGGCCCGACTCTGGGGCCAACGTCCTGACTTTC.

In its sample, this clonotype was seen a few times. The V and J genes are TRBV27 and TRBJ2-2; D may be TRBD2 (5 bases). This CDR3 spans 15 amino acids. Germline assignment: CDR1 MNHEY and CDR2 SMNVEV (reference sequence). Trimming removed 5 bases from V and 4 bases from J, with 14 bases in between. For the CDR3, the DNA is TGTGCCAGCAGTCCCAGGACTCTAGGCACCGGGGAGCTGTTTTTT. Residues: CASSPRTLGTGELFF.

This sequence joins TRBV10-3 and TRBJ2-7, with 14 positions matching TRBD2. Germline trimming cut 6 bases from V and 0 bases from J; bases unmatched to any gene: 7. The germline CDR1 and CDR2 sequences are ENHRY and SYGVKD. This CDR3 comprises 17 residues. As DNA, the CDR3 is TGTGCCATCAGGGCCGGACTAGCGGGAGGTGTCTCCTACGAGCAGTACTTC. This sequence encodes CAIRAGLAGGVSYEQYF.

The V gene is TRBV6-2 or TRBV6-3, the J gene TRBJ2-3, with 7 nucleotides matching TRBD2. Germline V gives CDR1 MNHEY, CDR2 SVGEGT. This CDR3 spans 20 amino acids. V shed 3 bases, J shed 5 bases, and the junction held 23 bases outside the gene matches. The CDR3 region has the DNA TGTGCCAGCAGTTATCTTGGTCGGGTCGCGGGAGCGCCGAGGGAAGATACGCAGTATTTT. Translating gives CASSYLGRVAGAPREDTQYF.

This clonotype was seen many times. This chain connects TRBV10-3 to TRBJ2-7, with a possible D match to TRBD1 (6 bases). CDR1 and CDR2 from the germline V gene are ENHRY and SYGVKD. Between the trimmed V and J ends, which lost 6 bases and 3 bases, there was a span of 6 bases. This CDR3 has 11 residues. In DNA form, the CDR3 reads TGTGCCATCAGGGACAGCTACGAGCAGTACTTC. Its protein product is CAIRDSYEQYF.

The rearrangement uses TRBV7-9 and TRBJ2-5; D not certain. The CDR3 sequence is 12 residues long. Trimming shortened V by 4 bases and J by 4 bases, and 7 bases separated the two germline ends. Germline V CDR1 and CDR2: SEHNR, FQNEAQ (reference sequence). This CDR3 reads CASSSNRETQYF. The CDR3 DNA follows: TGTGCCAGCAGCTCCAACCGAGAGACCCAGTACTTC.

The chain couples TRBV12-3 or TRBV12-4 to TRBJ2-1; 8 nucleotides match TRBD2. J gave up 4 bases and V 8 bases, and 10 bases lay outside the gene matches. The CDR3 sequence is 15 residues long. The CDR3 loop reads CASARGSGDYNEQFF. DNA for the CDR3: TGTGCCAGCGCCCGGGGTAGCGGGGATTACAATGAGCAGTTCTTC.

The chain employs TRBV12-3 or TRBV12-4 and TRBJ1-1; D gene ambiguous. The V end lost 4 bases, the J end lost 1 base, and 7 bases lay between the germline ends. This CDR3 contains 13 residues. The CDR3 nucleotides read TGTGCCAGCAGTTACCAGCAGAACACTGAAGCTTTCTTT. Translation: CASSYQQNTEAFF.

This clonotype was counted only a few times. The chain links TRBV20-1 to TRBJ2-7; unclear D gene. The V end lost 6 bases, the J end lost 5 bases, and 11 bases lay between the germline ends. Germline loops: CDR1 DFQATT, CDR2 SNEGSKA (reference sequence). The CDR3 extends over 11 amino acids. DNA of the CDR3: TGCAGTGCGATAAGTGCTGACGAGCAGTACTTC. It translates to CSAISADEQYF.

This clonotype was seen only a few times. The chain employs TRBV28 and TRBJ1-5; D remains ambiguous. This CDR3 has 15 residues. V lost 1 base, J lost 4 bases, and 11 bases lay in between. The V gene's germline CDR1 is MDHEN and CDR2 SYDVKM. The CDR3 nucleotides read TGTGCCAGCAGTTTATCTATGCAAGGAAATCAGCCCCAGCATTTT. Protein sequence: CASSLSMQGNQPQHF.

This clonotype was seen repeatedly, ten times or more. The J gene is TRBJ2-1, the V gene TRBV12-3 or TRBV12-4; 10 bases line up with TRBD2. J lost 5 bases, V lost 1 base, and 2 bases had no gene match. The CDR3 extends over 15 amino acids. The CDR3 nucleotides are TGTGCCAGCAGTTTAGGTAGCGGGGGGAACAATGAGCAGTTCTTC. Its translation is CASSLGSGGNNEQFF.

This clonotype was seen repeatedly, ten times or more. This sequence joins TRBV5-1 and TRBJ2-5; TRBD2 matches at 16 bases. Germline V lookup: CDR1 SGHRS, CDR2 YFSETQ. This CDR3 is built from 16 residues. V was pared by 4 bases and J by 2 bases, with 2 bases of the junction left unmatched. In DNA form, the CDR3 reads TGCGCCAGCAGCGCGGGACTAGCGGGGGGGCAAGAGACCCAGTACTTC. It encodes CASSAGLAGGQETQYF.

The V and J genes are TRBV6-2 or TRBV6-3 and TRBJ2-5, with TRBD2 identical over 11 bases. The CDR3 is 16 residues long. The germline V gene has CDR1 MNHEY and CDR2 SVGEGT. J was trimmed by 2 bases and V by 6 bases; bases with no gene match: 8. The CDR3 loop reads CASSAGTSGNQETQYF. CDR3 coding DNA: TGTGCCAGCAGCGCAGGGACTAGCGGAAATCAAGAGACCCAGTACTTC.

This clonotype was seen a few times. The J gene is TRBJ2-3, the V gene TRBV6-1; D unresolved. Germline lookup yields CDR1 MNHNS and CDR2 SASEGT. This CDR3 comprises 15 residues. The germline V and J ends were trimmed by 8 bases and 0 bases, with 15 bases remaining between them. CDR3 nucleotide sequence: TGTGCCAGCGCGGCCGCGGCGGCTAGCACAGATACGCAGTATTTT. Its protein product is CASAAAAASTDTQYF.

In its sample, this clonotype was seen a few times. V and J are TRBV19 and TRBJ2-6; D perhaps matches TRBD2 (5 bases). Germline CDR1 LNHDA, CDR2 SQIVND (reference sequence). Trimming removed 6 bases at V and 0 bases at J, with 6 bases between. This CDR3 region has 14 residues. CDR3 amino acids: CASRADSGANVLTF. The CDR3 DNA follows: TGTGCCAGTAGAGCGGACTCTGGGGCCAACGTCCTGACTTTC. Filled out from reference TRBV19 and TRBJ2-6, the complete variable domain reads DGGITQSPKYLFRKEGQNVTLSCEQNLNHDAMYWYRQDPGQGLRLIYYSQIVNDFQKGDIAEGYSVSREKKESFPLTVTSAQKNPTAFYLCASRADSGANVLTFGAGSRLTVL.

This clonotype was counted ten times or more. The CDR3 coding sequence is TGTGCCAGCAGTGAAGCGCGAGGGGTCGGGAATCAGCCCCAGCATTTT. It yields the protein CASSEARGVGNQPQHF. The chain couples TRBV6-1 to TRBJ1-5, with D perhaps matching TRBD1 (5 bases). The V and J ends lost 0 bases and 4 bases respectively, with 13 bases between them. This CDR3 comprises 16 residues. From germline, CDR1 is MNHNS and CDR2 SASEGT.